Each of the 6 T cell receptor beta chains below was sequenced from the same sample in a study of early stage breast cancer tumors. Clones were read by immunoSEQ multiplex PCR, and TCRdb kept only the in-frame ones, dropping some. The sample includes more than 65,000 clones, approximately 84% seen only once; the top ten take around 5%. Sequences were obtained from blood. These receptors originate from a person aged 35-49 years with breast cancer.

This chain joins TRBV7-2 and TRBJ2-7, with D unclear. V was shortened by 3 bases and J by 6 bases, with 9 bases between the two germline ends. The CDR3 is made up of 12 amino acids. Per germline, CDR1 SGHTA and CDR2 FQGNSA. The CDR3 sequence is CASSFPMGEQYF. The CDR3 DNA reads TGTGCCAGCAGCTTTCCCATGGGCGAGCAGTACTTC.

This chain connects TRBV18 to TRBJ1-2, with D possibly being TRBD1 (6 bases). CDR1 and CDR2 from the germline V gene are KGHSH and LQKENI. V was shortened by 5 bases and J by 11 bases, with 15 bases between the two germline ends. The CDR3 covers 12 residues. The CDR3 DNA sequence: TGTGCCAGCTCAAACCTTGGACAGCAATACACCTTC. This encodes CASSNLGQQYTF.

The chain joins TRBV9 to TRBJ2-7, with TRBD1 matching 11 bases. J gave up 6 bases and V 3 bases, and 17 bases lay outside the gene matches. Germline assignment: CDR1 SGDLS and CDR2 YYNGEE. The length of the CDR3 is 18 residues. The CDR3 nucleotides read TGTGCCAGCAGCGGACGGGACAGGGGGGTAGGTTTTCGGTCCGAGCAGTACTTC. Protein sequence: CASSGRDRGVGFRSEQYF.

This chain connects TRBV28 to TRBJ1-2, with 7 bases lining up with TRBD1. Germline V gene lookup returns CDR1 MDHEN and CDR2 SYDVKM. This CDR3 is 16 amino acids long. V lost 6 bases and J lost 2; bases outside the gene matches: 12. The CDR3 loop reads CASRTHEGARNYGYTF. In DNA form, the CDR3 reads TGTGCCAGCAGAACCCATGAGGGGGCTCGAAACTATGGCTACACCTTC.

This chain uses TRBV11-2 with TRBJ2-7; TRBD2 aligns across 7 bases. CDR1 SGHAT and CDR2 FQNNGV come from the germline V gene. Germline trimming cut 5 bases from V and 2 bases from J; bases unmatched to any gene: 9. The CDR3 runs to 15 residues. Written as DNA, the CDR3 is TGTGCCAGCAGCCGGAACAGCGGGAAACCCTACGAGCAGTACTTC. As protein: CASSRNSGKPYEQYF.

In this sample, this clone turned up once. J is TRBJ2-7 and V is TRBV9, with D perhaps matching TRBD1 (7 bases). This CDR3 has 15 amino acids. V lost 4 bases and J 2 bases, leaving 16 bases between the germline ends. Germline loops: CDR1 SGDLS, CDR2 YYNGEE. For the CDR3, the DNA is TGTGCCAGCAGCTCAGGGGGGACACATACCTACGAGCAGTACTTC. It specifies CASSSGGTHTYEQYF.